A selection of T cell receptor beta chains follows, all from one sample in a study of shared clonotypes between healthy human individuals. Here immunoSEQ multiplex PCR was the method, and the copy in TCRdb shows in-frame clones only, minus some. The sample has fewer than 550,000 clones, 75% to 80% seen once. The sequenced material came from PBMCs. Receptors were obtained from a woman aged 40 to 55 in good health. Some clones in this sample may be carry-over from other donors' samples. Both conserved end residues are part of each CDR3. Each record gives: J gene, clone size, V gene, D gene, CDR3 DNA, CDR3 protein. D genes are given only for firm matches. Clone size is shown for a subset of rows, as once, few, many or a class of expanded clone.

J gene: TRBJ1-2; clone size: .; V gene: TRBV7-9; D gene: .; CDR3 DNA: TGTGCCAGCAGCAAATCGACAGGTGGGGCCTATGGCTACACCTTC; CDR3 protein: CASSKSTGGAYGYTF
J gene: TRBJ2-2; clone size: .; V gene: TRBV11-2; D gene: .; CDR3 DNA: TGTGCCAGCAGCTTAATTAGGGCCGGCGGGGAGCTGTTTTTT; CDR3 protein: CASSLIRAGGELFF
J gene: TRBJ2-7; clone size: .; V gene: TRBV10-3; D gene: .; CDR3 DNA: TGTGCCATCCCACCAGATTCCTACGAGCAGTACTTC; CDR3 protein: CAIPPDSYEQYF
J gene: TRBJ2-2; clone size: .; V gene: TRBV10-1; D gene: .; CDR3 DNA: TGCGCCAGCAGTGACCCCACCGGGGAGCTGTTTTTT; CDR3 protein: CASSDPTGELFF
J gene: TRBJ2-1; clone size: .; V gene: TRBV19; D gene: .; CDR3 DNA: TGTGCCAGTAGGACGGGGTCGCATGAGCAGTTCTTC; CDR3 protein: CASRTGSHEQFF
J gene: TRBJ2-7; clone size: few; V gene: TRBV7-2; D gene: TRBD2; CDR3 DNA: TGTGCCAGCAGCTTAGCTAGCGGGAGGTTGTACTTC; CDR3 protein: CASSLASGRLYF
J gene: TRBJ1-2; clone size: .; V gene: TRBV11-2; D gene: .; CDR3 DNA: TGTGCCAGCAGCTTAAAGGGGACCTATGGCTACACCTTC; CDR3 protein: CASSLKGTYGYTF
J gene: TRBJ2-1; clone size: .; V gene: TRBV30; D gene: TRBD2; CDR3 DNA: TGTGCCTGGAGTGGCCACCCGGGACTAGTGAGCAATGAGCAGTTCTTC; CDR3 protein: CAWSGHPGLVSNEQFF
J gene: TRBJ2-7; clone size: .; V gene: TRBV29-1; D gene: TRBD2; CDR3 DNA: TGCAACGTTGTACTTGCGGGAGGATACGAGCAGTACTTC; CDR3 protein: CNVVLAGGYEQYF
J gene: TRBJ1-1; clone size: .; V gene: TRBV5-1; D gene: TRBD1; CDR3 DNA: TGCGCCAGCAGCTTTCGACAGGGGAACACTGAAGCTTTCTTT; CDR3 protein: CASSFRQGNTEAFF
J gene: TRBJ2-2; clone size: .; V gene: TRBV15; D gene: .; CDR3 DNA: TGTGCCACCAGCAGAGATACGGTGTGGGCGAGGGGCACCGGGGAGCTGTTTTTT; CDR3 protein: CATSRDTVWARGTGELFF
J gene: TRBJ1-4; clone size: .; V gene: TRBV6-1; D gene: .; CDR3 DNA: TGTGCCAGCAGCTCAAAGGAAAACGAAAAACTGTTTTTT; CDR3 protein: CASSSKENEKLFF
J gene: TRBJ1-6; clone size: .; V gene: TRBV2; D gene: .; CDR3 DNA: TGTGCCAGCACCCGAGGGACCTCGAGCGTCTCACCCCTCCACTTT; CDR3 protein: CASTRGTSSVSPLHF
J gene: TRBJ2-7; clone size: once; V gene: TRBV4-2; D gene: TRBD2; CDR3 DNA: TGTGCCAGCAGCCAAGGACTAGCGGGCTCCTACGAGCAGTACTTC; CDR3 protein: CASSQGLAGSYEQYF
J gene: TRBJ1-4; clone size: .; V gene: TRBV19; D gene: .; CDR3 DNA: TGTGCCAGTAGTATACGACTGACGGGGGTCAATGAAAAACTGTTTTTT; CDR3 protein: CASSIRLTGVNEKLFF
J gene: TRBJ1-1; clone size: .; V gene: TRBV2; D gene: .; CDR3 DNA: TGTGCCAGCAGGAAGGGTGACACTGAAGCTTTCTTT; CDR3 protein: CASRKGDTEAFF
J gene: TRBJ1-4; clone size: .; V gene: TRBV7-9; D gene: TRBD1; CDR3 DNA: TGTGCCAGCAGCAACTTAGCCAGGGGGAGTGAAAAACTGTTTTTT; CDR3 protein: CASSNLARGSEKLFF
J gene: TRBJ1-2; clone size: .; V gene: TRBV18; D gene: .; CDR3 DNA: TGTGCCAGCTCACTAGACAGGAACTATGGCTACACCTTC; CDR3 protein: CASSLDRNYGYTF
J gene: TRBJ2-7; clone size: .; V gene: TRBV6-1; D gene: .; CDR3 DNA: TGTGCCAGCAGTGAAGCGCTCTGGGTTTCCTACGAGCAGTACTTC; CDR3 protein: CASSEALWVSYEQYF